The next 29 T cell receptor beta chains were all read from a single sample in a study of blood T cell repertoires in COVID-19. Libraries were prepared by immunoSEQ multiplex PCR; TCRdb keeps only in-frame clonotypes and omits some of them. The sample contains fewer than 60,000 clones, roughly nine tenths of which appear only once. Sequenced: peripheral blood. The origin of the receptors is a man at least 80 years old with active or convalescent COVID-19.

This rearrangement joins TRBV19 to TRBJ2-1, with a tentative D call TRBD2 (5 bases). The CDR3 loop spans 14 amino acids. V gave up 4 bases and J gave up 0 bases, with 7 bases separating them. The germline V gene encodes CDR1 LNHDA and CDR2 SQIVND (reference sequence). The CDR3 DNA is TGTGCCAGTAGTAGAGGGAGCTCCTACAATGAGCAGTTCTTC. Its protein is CASSRGSSYNEQFF. The complete variable domain, with remaining parts taken from reference TRBV19 and TRBJ2-1, reads DGGITQSPKYLFRKEGQNVTLSCEQNLNHDAMYWYRQDPGQGLRLIYYSQIVNDFQKGDIAEGYSVSREKKESFPLTVTSAQKNPTAFYLCASSRGSSYNEQFFGPGTRLTVL.

About this clone itself: Other DNA sequences within the sample encode an identical CDR3. The V and J genes are TRBV12-3 or TRBV12-4 and TRBJ2-5; D gene uncertain. CDR3 size: 12 residues. V lost 6 bases, J lost 4 bases, and 9 bases lay in between. CDR3 sequence reads: CASSPTGETQYF. In nucleotides, the CDR3 is TGTGCCAGCAGCCCAACGGGAGAGACCCAGTACTTC.

V is TRBV7-6 and J is TRBJ1-5, with 7 bases that match TRBD1. The CDR3 sequence is 17 residues long. The ends lost 5 bases at V and 1 base at J; junction bases unmatched: 11. Germline V CDR1 and CDR2: SGHVS, FNYEAQ. The CDR3 loop reads CASSLRGGAWSNQPQHF. The DNA for the CDR3 is TGTGCCAGCAGCCTTCGAGGGGGCGCTTGGAGCAATCAGCCCCAGCATTTT.

V is TRBV6-5 and J is TRBJ1-2; the D gene is possibly TRBD1 (6 bases). This CDR3 has 12 residues. Trimming removed 5 bases from V and 4 bases from J, with 8 bases in between. The germline V gene has CDR1 MNHEY and CDR2 SVGAGI. The CDR3 coding sequence is TGTGCCAGCAGTACAGGGCTCTATGGCTACACCTTC. Protein: CASSTGLYGYTF.

The CDR3 DNA reads as TGTGCCTGGAGTGACCTAGGAAATAATTCACCCCTCCACTTT. Translated, it gives CAWSDLGNNSPLHF. V is TRBV30 and J is TRBJ1-6; the D is unclear. Trimming took off 1 base at V and 5 bases at J, with 9 bases between the two ends. The CDR3 is 14 residues long. Germline CDR1 is GTSNPN and CDR2 is SVGIG (reference sequence).

J is TRBJ1-5 and V is TRBV9, with 9 bases fitting TRBD1. The CDR3 is 15 residues long. The germline gives CDR1 SGDLS, CDR2 YYNGEE. With 3 bases clipped from V and 6 bases from J, the junction kept 7 bases outside the gene matches. In nucleotides, the CDR3 is TGTGCCAGCAGCGGGGGACAGGGATTTGTTCAGCCCCAGCATTTT. Its translation: CASSGGQGFVQPQHF.

V is TRBV5-5 and J is TRBJ1-6; 10 bases agree with TRBD1. The germline CDR1 and CDR2 sequences are SGHKS and YYEKEE (reference sequence). The trim removed 3 bases at V and 8 bases at J, leaving 2 bases unmatched. The CDR3 has 14 residues. CDR3 sequence reads: CASSWDRGYSPLHF. The DNA for the CDR3 is TGTGCCAGCAGCTGGGACAGGGGATATTCACCCCTCCACTTT.

The chain joins TRBV4-2 to TRBJ2-1, with D unclear. CDR3 length equals 16 residues. The V gene lost 0 bases and the J gene lost 0 bases, with 9 bases spanning the gap. Germline CDR1 and CDR2: LGHNA and YNFKEQ. This CDR3 is CASSQEDSYSYNEQFF. The CDR3 DNA is TGTGCCAGCAGCCAAGAAGACTCCTACTCCTACAATGAGCAGTTCTTC.

The rearrangement uses TRBV7-8 and TRBJ2-7; 10 bases line up with TRBD2. Germline values: CDR1 SGHVS, CDR2 FQNEAQ. The CDR3 is made up of 15 amino acids. The junction had 2 bases not matched to a gene; V was cut back by 1 base and J by 2 bases. The CDR3 DNA follows: TGTGCCAGCAGCTTAGGTAGCGGGAGGACCTACGAGCAGTACTTC. This encodes CASSLGSGRTYEQYF.

V usage is TRBV18 and J usage is TRBJ1-2; the D gene is possibly TRBD1 (5 bases). This CDR3 has 15 residues. Trimming removed 6 bases from V and 0 bases from J, with 14 bases in between. The germline gives CDR1 KGHSH, CDR2 LQKENI. CDR3 sequence reads: CASSQGAQSNYGYTF. The CDR3 DNA sequence: TGTGCCAGCTCGCAAGGGGCCCAATCTAACTATGGCTACACCTTC.

The chain combines TRBV28 with TRBJ2-5; D is ambiguous. Trimming stripped 3 bases from V and 2 bases from J, with 7 bases between. There are 13 residues in the CDR3. CDR1 MDHEN and CDR2 SYDVKM come from the germline V gene. In DNA, the CDR3 is TGTGCCAGCAGTTTGGGCAGGCAAGAGACCCAGTACTTC. Protein sequence: CASSLGRQETQYF. The full variable domain, completed using reference TRBV28 and TRBJ2-5, is DVKVTQSSRYLVKRTGEKVFLECVQDMDHENMFWYRQDPGLGLRLIYFSYDVKMKEKGDIPEGYSVSREKKERFSLILESASTNQTSMYLCASSLGRQETQYFGPGTRLLVL.

V gene TRBV19 combines with J gene TRBJ2-2; 12 bases map to TRBD1. The CDR3 covers 18 residues. Germline values: CDR1 LNHDA, CDR2 SQIVND (reference sequence). The ends lost 3 bases at V and 1 base at J; junction bases unmatched: 6. The CDR3 loop is CASSMGQGADWNTGELFF. CDR3 DNA: TGTGCCAGTAGTATGGGACAGGGGGCAGATTGGAACACCGGGGAGCTGTTTTTT.

In its sample, this clone was seen once. The rearrangement uses TRBV14 and TRBJ1-5; weak D call: TRBD1 (6 bases). Germline-derived CDR1 and CDR2 are SGHDN and FVKESK. The CDR3 covers 14 residues. Trimming stripped 4 bases from V and 6 bases from J, with 13 bases between. CDR3 bases: TGTGCCAGCAGCCCGCAGGGGTTCCGTCAGCCCCAGCATTTT. It encodes CASSPQGFRQPQHF.

This clone was seen once. This chain uses TRBV5-1 with TRBJ1-3; 7 positions match TRBD1. This CDR3 has 17 amino acids. Germline V lookup: CDR1 SGHRS, CDR2 YFSETQ. The trim removed 4 bases at V and 2 bases at J, leaving 12 bases unmatched. CDR3 sequence: CASSAKGQEIAGNTIYF. The CDR3 coding sequence is TGCGCCAGCAGCGCGAAAGGACAGGAAATCGCTGGAAACACCATATATTTT. The full variable domain, with the rest looked up from reference TRBV5-1 and TRBJ1-3, is KAGVTQTPRYLIKTRGQQVTLSCSPISGHRSVSWYQQTPGQGLQFLFEYFSETQRNKGNFPGRFSGRQFSNSRSEMNVSTLELGDSALYLCASSAKGQEIAGNTIYFGEGSWLTVV.

The chain carries TRBV14 and TRBJ2-5; 7 nucleotides match TRBD2. V shed 1 base and J 1 base; nucleotides not matched to a gene: 0. The CDR3 is made up of 14 amino acids. Germline V gives CDR1 SGHDN, CDR2 FVKESK. The CDR3 protein is CASSQAGGQETQYF. In DNA, the CDR3 is TGTGCCAGCAGCCAAGCGGGGGGCCAAGAGACCCAGTACTTC.

The chain uses TRBV28 and TRBJ2-7; tentatively, D is TRBD1 (5 bases). The germline CDR1 and CDR2 sequences are MDHEN and SYDVKM. V lost 7 bases and J 3 bases, leaving 10 bases between the germline ends. CDR3 length equals 12 residues. CDR3 region: CASTGSHYEQYF. CDR3 DNA sequence: TGTGCCAGCACAGGGTCTCACTACGAGCAGTACTTC.

The V call is TRBV2, the J call TRBJ1-3; tentative D call: TRBD1 (6 bases). V was clipped by 8 bases and J by 6 bases, with 14 bases between them. Germline values: CDR1 SNHLY, CDR2 FYNNEI. The CDR3 runs 13 residues. CDR3 sequence: CASWTARLNTIYF. The CDR3 coding sequence is TGTGCCAGCTGGACAGCACGCCTAAACACCATATATTTT.

CDR3 sequence: CAWNSGTGYEQYF. Written as DNA, the CDR3 is TGTGCCTGGAATTCCGGGACAGGCTACGAGCAGTACTTC. This chain uses TRBV30 with TRBJ2-7; TRBD1 agrees at 8 bases. Germline V gene data show CDR1 as GTSNPN and CDR2 as SVGIG (reference sequence). The CDR3 runs to 13 residues. V shed 4 bases, J shed 3 bases, and the junction held 5 bases outside the gene matches. Full variable domain (outside the CDR3, taken from reference TRBV30 and TRBJ2-7): SQTIHQWPATLVQPVGSPLSLECTVEGTSNPNLYWYRQAAGRGLQLLFYSVGIGQISSEVPQNLSASRPQDRQFILSSKKLLLSDSGFYLCAWNSGTGYEQYFGPGTRLTVT.

This clone was seen just once. The V and J genes are TRBV28 and TRBJ2-5; the match to TRBD2 covers 7 bases. The ends lost 4 bases at V and 1 base at J; junction bases unmatched: 9. There are 16 residues in the CDR3. Germline V gives CDR1 MDHEN, CDR2 SYDVKM. CDR3 in DNA: TGTGCCAGCAGTTCCCTGATTAGCGGGCCCCAAGAGACCCAGTACTTC. It translates to CASSSLISGPQETQYF. The full variable domain, completed using reference TRBV28 and TRBJ2-5, is DVKVTQSSRYLVKRTGEKVFLECVQDMDHENMFWYRQDPGLGLRLIYFSYDVKMKEKGDIPEGYSVSREKKERFSLILESASTNQTSMYLCASSSLISGPQETQYFGPGTRLLVL.

This chain connects TRBV7-9 to TRBJ2-7; D may be TRBD1 (5 bases). V was trimmed by 3 bases and J by 2 bases, leaving 11 bases between them. The V gene's germline CDR1 is SEHNR and CDR2 FQNEAQ (reference sequence). The CDR3 covers 14 residues. CDR3 sequence reads: CASSFAGRTYEQYF. CDR3 nucleotides: TGTGCCAGCAGCTTCGCAGGGCGCACCTACGAGCAGTACTTC.

This clone has just one count. V usage is TRBV28 and J usage is TRBJ1-1; 7 nucleotides agree with TRBD1. Trimming took 5 bases from V and 5 from J; bases not matched to a gene: 8. Germline-derived CDR1 and CDR2 are MDHEN and SYDVKM. CDR3 size: 14 residues. The chain's CDR3 is CASSAPQTGTEAFF. CDR3 nucleotide sequence: TGTGCCAGCAGTGCGCCTCAGACAGGGACTGAAGCTTTCTTT.

The V and J genes are TRBV11-2 and TRBJ2-3, with TRBD1 identical over 7 bases. Germline CDR1 reads SGHAT; CDR2 reads FQNNGV. The CDR3 is 14 amino acids. V was pared by 10 bases and J by 0 bases, with 7 bases of the junction left unmatched. CDR3 nucleotides: TGTGCCACTAAGAGGGACAGCAGCACAGATACGCAGTATTTT. Translating gives CATKRDSSTDTQYF.

This chain links TRBV19 with TRBJ1-4, with 8 positions matching TRBD1. CDR1 and CDR2 from the germline V gene are LNHDA and SQIVND (reference sequence). V was clipped by 8 bases and J by 5 bases; unmatched bases: 10. The CDR3 runs 15 residues. This CDR3 reads CASPEIGQGNEKLFF. The DNA of the CDR3 is TGTGCCAGTCCGGAGATTGGACAGGGAAATGAAAAACTGTTTTTT.

The genes are TRBV6-2 or TRBV6-3 and TRBJ2-7; D is possibly TRBD1 (5 bases). CDR3 length equals 14 residues. The germline V gene encodes CDR1 MNHEY and CDR2 SVGEGT. Deletions cut 2 bases from V and 5 bases from J, with 13 bases between. CDR3 sequence (DNA): TGTGCCAGCAGTTACAGGGGCAGGGAACACGAGCAGTACTTC. As protein: CASSYRGREHEQYF.

The rearrangement links TRBV6-1 to TRBJ1-6, with TRBD1 as a possible D gene (5 bases). This CDR3 region has 15 residues. Trimming stripped 1 base from V and 8 bases from J, with 12 bases between. Germline values: CDR1 MNHNS, CDR2 SASEGT. The CDR3 sequence: CASSEDPGEYSPLHF. The CDR3 nucleotides are TGTGCCAGCAGTGAAGATCCGGGGGAATATTCACCCCTCCACTTT.

The chain links TRBV5-5 to TRBJ1-1; the D is unclear. The CDR3 contains 15 residues. V gave up 0 bases and J gave up 2 bases, with 11 bases separating them. Looked up from germline, CDR1 is SGHKS and CDR2 is YYEKEE (reference sequence). The CDR3 spells CASSLVSQVNTEAFF. Written as DNA, the CDR3 is TGTGCCAGCAGCTTGGTTTCCCAGGTTAACACTGAAGCTTTCTTT.

This chain joins TRBV28 and TRBJ2-4; 8 bases map to TRBD1. V was pared by 5 bases and J by 0 bases, with 9 bases of the junction left unmatched. The CDR3 covers 17 residues. In germline, CDR1 is MDHEN, CDR2 SYDVKM. CDR3 in DNA: TGTGCCAGCAGTCGGACAGGGCGAGTACTAGCCAAAAACATTCAGTACTTC. Its protein product is CASSRTGRVLAKNIQYF.

This chain uses TRBV27 with TRBJ2-3; 11 positions agree with TRBD2. The trim removed 5 bases at V and 3 bases at J, leaving 7 bases unmatched. Germline V gene data show CDR1 as MNHEY and CDR2 as SMNVEV (reference sequence). The CDR3 is made up of 16 amino acids. This chain's CDR3 is CASSPWSSGGTDTQYF. The DNA for the CDR3 is TGTGCCAGCAGTCCTTGGTCTAGCGGGGGGACAGATACGCAGTATTTT.

V gene TRBV9 combines with J gene TRBJ1-5; the match to TRBD1 covers 7 bases. Germline CDR1 is SGDLS and CDR2 is YYNGEE. The CDR3 is 15 amino acids. V lost 6 bases and J lost 3; bases outside the gene matches: 9. The CDR3 loop reads CASINDREDNQPQHF. CDR3 nucleotides: TGTGCCAGCATTAACGACAGGGAAGACAATCAGCCCCAGCATTTT.